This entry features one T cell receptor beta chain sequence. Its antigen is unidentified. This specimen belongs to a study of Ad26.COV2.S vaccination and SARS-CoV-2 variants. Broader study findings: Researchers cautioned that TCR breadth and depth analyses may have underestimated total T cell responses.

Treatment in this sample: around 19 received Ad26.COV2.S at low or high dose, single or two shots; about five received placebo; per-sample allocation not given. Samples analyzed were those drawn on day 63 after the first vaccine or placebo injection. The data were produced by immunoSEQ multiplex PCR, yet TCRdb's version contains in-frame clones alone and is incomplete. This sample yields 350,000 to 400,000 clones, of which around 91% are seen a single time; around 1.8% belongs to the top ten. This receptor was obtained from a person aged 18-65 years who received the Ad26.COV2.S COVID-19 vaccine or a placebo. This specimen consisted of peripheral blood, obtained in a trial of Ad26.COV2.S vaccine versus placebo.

This chain's CDR3 is CASSLSQGAYYGYTF. CDR3 bases: TGTGCCAGCAGCTTATCCCAGGGGGCGTACTATGGCTACACCTTC. V usage is TRBV7-2 and J usage is TRBJ1-2; 8 bases fit TRBD1. J lost 3 bases, V lost 2 bases, and 5 bases had no gene match. The CDR3 consists of 15 residues. Germline lookup yields CDR1 SGHTA and CDR2 FQGNSA.